A selection of T cell receptor beta chains follows, all from one sample in a study of T cell responses to AZD1222 COVID-19 vaccine. The data were produced by immunoSEQ multiplex PCR, yet TCRdb's version contains in-frame clones alone and is incomplete. The sample has some 100,000 clones, roughly 87% seen once; the top ten hold 15% to 20%. The sample was peripheral blood, taken on day 0 of AZD1222 vaccination. The receptors derive from an adult in good health. Each CDR3 is given with its conserved first and last residue.

V	J	CDR3
TRBV19	TRBJ2-7	CASSIKDSPFYEQYF
TRBV5-1	TRBJ1-1	CASSPAPGPNTEAFF
TRBV28	TRBJ1-6	CASGGPSARFNSPLHF
TRBV18	TRBJ1-6	CASSDLGVRGRTPLHF
TRBV10-3	TRBJ2-7	CAISGLAGERAYEQYF
TRBV9	TRBJ2-7	CASSRGVSGNYEQYF
TRBV10-2	TRBJ2-5	CASSEGDLGETQYF
TRBV27	TRBJ2-2	CASRGGATGELFF
TRBV5-1	TRBJ2-1	CASSPGTSGIMSSYNEQFF
TRBV9	TRBJ2-2	CASSTRDRGRTGELFF
TRBV9	TRBJ2-7	CASSVVRGTGGDEQYF
TRBV2	TRBJ2-7	CASSGARDLPSYEQYF
TRBV29-1	TRBJ2-1	CSVEEIGTGSDEQFF
TRBV28	TRBJ2-3	CASNPSLADTQYF
TRBV3-1/TRBV3-2	TRBJ2-3	CASSQADTQYF
TRBV6-1	TRBJ2-7	CASSDVPSGPYEQYF
TRBV7-3	TRBJ2-1	CASSAISGEYNEQFF
TRBV28	TRBJ2-2	CASRWTGLTGELFF
TRBV3-1/TRBV3-2	TRBJ2-3	CASSLRDRILDTQYF
TRBV2	TRBJ1-2	CASSGFGTGFGYTF
TRBV27	TRBJ1-1	CASSLSSRTEAFF
TRBV27	TRBJ2-1	CASSLSGLAGYNEQFF
TRBV27	TRBJ1-5	CASSIEYNQPQHF
TRBV10-1	TRBJ2-7	CASSKTGYEQYF
TRBV20-1	TRBJ2-2	CSASKGGNTGELFF
TRBV27	TRBJ1-1	CASSPWGGAMNTEAFF
TRBV10-3	TRBJ2-7	CAISAGAARGYEQYF
TRBV13	TRBJ2-1	CASSLGLASYNEQFF
TRBV6-5	TRBJ2-3	CASRGQREGTQYF
TRBV27	TRBJ1-1	CASSLQGLSKTEAFF
TRBV6-5	TRBJ2-2	CASSPTGANTGELFF
TRBV10-2	TRBJ2-3	CASRRTGGFTDTQYF
TRBV15	TRBJ1-6	CATRAGQGAQNSPLHF
TRBV6-5	TRBJ2-3	CASSYSITDTQYF
TRBV2	TRBJ2-2	CASSYTGELFF
TRBV11-2	TRBJ2-3	CASSLSGVSMDTQYF
TRBV7-2	TRBJ2-3	CASSSNYGGTQYF
TRBV20-1	TRBJ2-5	CSASNSGGPQETQYF
TRBV28	TRBJ1-5	CASSFPGQYLVQGPPQHF
TRBV28	TRBJ2-1	CASSFTSGYNEQFF
TRBV6-5	TRBJ2-1	CASSTDRATYNEQFF
TRBV4-1	TRBJ1-1	CASSQVLPEGAFF
TRBV27	TRBJ1-1	CASSLNLQGFEAFF
TRBV6-1	TRBJ2-3	CASSEVVAGGPTDTQYF
TRBV11-2	TRBJ1-1	CASSLAGGNTEAFF
TRBV5-6	TRBJ2-2	CASSTDSRQYTGELFF
TRBV11-2	TRBJ1-2	CASSPDRAGGLGYTF